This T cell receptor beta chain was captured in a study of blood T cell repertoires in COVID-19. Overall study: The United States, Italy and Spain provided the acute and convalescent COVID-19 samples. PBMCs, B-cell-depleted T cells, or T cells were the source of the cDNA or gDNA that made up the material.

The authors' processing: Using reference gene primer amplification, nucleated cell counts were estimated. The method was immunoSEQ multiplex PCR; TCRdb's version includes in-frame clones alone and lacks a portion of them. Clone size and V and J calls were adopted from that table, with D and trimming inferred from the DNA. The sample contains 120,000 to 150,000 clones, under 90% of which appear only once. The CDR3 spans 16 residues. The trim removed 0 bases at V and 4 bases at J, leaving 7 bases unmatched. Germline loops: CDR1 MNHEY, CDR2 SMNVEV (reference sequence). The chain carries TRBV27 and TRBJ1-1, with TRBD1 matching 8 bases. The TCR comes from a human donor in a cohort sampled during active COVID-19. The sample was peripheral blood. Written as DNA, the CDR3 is TGTGCCAGCAGTTTATCAACCGGGACAGGTCCCACTGAAGCTTTCTTT. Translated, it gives CASSLSTGTGPTEAFF.